A selection of T cell receptor beta chains follows, all from one sample in a study of T cell responses to AZD1222 COVID-19 vaccine. Here immunoSEQ multiplex PCR was the method, and the copy in TCRdb shows in-frame clones only, minus some. This repertoire shows around 150,000 clones, more than 85% found once; its top ten account for about 3.3%. The material was peripheral blood, obtained 28 days after the second AZD1222 dose. These receptors were obtained from an adult who received the AZD1222 COVID-19 vaccine. Each CDR3 is given with its conserved first and last residue. The D gene is left open where the match is weak. Some rows mark clone size as missing; the rest say once, few, many or name a class of expanded clone.

>-|-|TRBV5-1|TRBJ1-4
TGCGCCAGCAGCTCGAGGACAGCAACTAATGAAAAACTGTTTTTT
CASSSRTATNEKLFF
>TRBD1|-|TRBV5-4|TRBJ1-2
TGTGCCAGCAGCCCTGACAGGGGTTGGGGCTACACCTTC
CASSPDRGWGYTF
>-|-|TRBV9|TRBJ2-5
TGTGCCAGCAGCGACCAAGAGACCCAGTACTTC
CASSDQETQYF
>-|once|TRBV20-1|TRBJ1-2
TGCAGTGCTTTTGCCTGGAATGGCTACACCTTC
CSAFAWNGYTF
>-|-|TRBV29-1|TRBJ2-3
TGCAGCGTTGAGCGGTCAGATGCGCAGTATTTT
CSVERSDAQYF
>-|once|TRBV21-1|TRBJ2-2
TGTGCCAGCAGCAAAACCCCGGGGAGCGGGAGGGCCGTTACCGGGGAGCTGTTTTTT
CASSKTPGSGRAVTGELFF
>-|-|TRBV5-1|TRBJ1-3
TGCGCCAGCAGCCCGACCGCGTGGGGGGCCTTCTCTGGAAACACCATATATTTT
CASSPTAWGAFSGNTIYF
>TRBD1|-|TRBV24-1|TRBJ1-2
TGTGCCACCAGTGATCGGGACAGGGGGGCCCGGAACTATGGCTACACCTTC
CATSDRDRGARNYGYTF
>-|-|TRBV5-1|TRBJ1-1
TGCGCCAGCAGCTTTACCGGGACCGACGAAGCTTTCTTT
CASSFTGTDEAFF
>TRBD1|-|TRBV20-1|TRBJ1-1
TGCAGTGCTAGTAGACAGGGATGGGCTGAAGCTTTCTTT
CSASRQGWAEAFF
>TRBD1|-|TRBV9|TRBJ2-1
TGTGCCAGCAGCCTAAGGACAGGGGGGGATGAGCAGTTCTTC
CASSLRTGGDEQFF
>-|few|TRBV28|TRBJ2-1
TGTGCCAGCAGTAGGGACTCCCGGGTTGGGGAGCAGTTCTTC
CASSRDSRVGEQFF
>-|-|TRBV28|TRBJ1-1
TGTGCCAGCAGTCAGAGGAAGGGAAGTGTTACTGAAGCTTTCTTT
CASSQRKGSVTEAFF
>-|-|TRBV5-1|TRBJ1-1
TGCGCCAGCAGCTTGGCAGATAACACTGAAGCTTTCTTT
CASSLADNTEAFF